Following are 32 T cell receptor beta chains from one sample sequenced in a study of shared clonotypes between healthy human individuals. Data came from immunoSEQ multiplex PCR; TCRdb stores just in-frame clones and leaves some out. The table lists under 350,000 clones, about nine tenths of them singletons. The sequenced sample was memory CD8+ T cells sorted from blood. Subset in this sample: CD45RO+ cells pooled with CCR7-negative TemRA cells. These receptors were taken from a man aged 18 to 30 in good health.

The chain links TRBV5-1 to TRBJ1-4, with D maybe TRBD1 (6 bases). Germline V gives CDR1 SGHRS, CDR2 YFSETQ. This CDR3 comprises 18 residues. V was clipped by 3 bases and J by 1 base, with 19 bases between them. In DNA form, the CDR3 reads TGCGCCAGCAGCTCAGATCCACAGGGCTCGGGAACTAATGAAAAACTGTTTTTT. It is translated as CASSSDPQGSGTNEKLFF.

The chain couples TRBV2 to TRBJ2-2; D is unresolved. V was clipped by 6 bases and J by 8 bases, with 4 bases between them. CDR3 length equals 10 residues. CDR1 is SNHLY, CDR2 FYNNEI, per germline. Written as DNA, the CDR3 is TGTGCCAGCAGCTCTGGGGAGCTGTTTTTT. Translating gives CASSSGELFF.

The chain joins TRBV5-4 to TRBJ2-7, with D possibly being TRBD2 (7 bases). CDR3 length: 15 residues. V shed 0 bases and J shed 0 bases, with 10 bases lying between them. Germline CDR1 is SGHNT and CDR2 is YYREEE (reference sequence). CDR3 DNA sequence: TGTGCCAGCAGCTTGGGACGGGGGGCCTCCTACGAGCAGTACTTC. Residues: CASSLGRGASYEQYF.

V and J are TRBV27 and TRBJ1-2; the match to TRBD1 covers 9 bases. The V and J ends lost 5 bases and 8 bases, in that order; junction bases with no gene match: 9. From germline, CDR1 is MNHEY and CDR2 SMNVEV (reference sequence). The CDR3 sequence is 14 residues long. The DNA of the CDR3 is TGTGCCAGCAGTCCGAAGGGACAGGGTGAAGGCTACACCTTC. Translated: CASSPKGQGEGYTF.

The rearrangement uses TRBV6-6 and TRBJ1-6; D possibly corresponds to TRBD1 (6 bases). The CDR3 runs 15 residues. Germline V CDR1 and CDR2: MNHNY, SVGAGI (reference sequence). The ends were cut back, 2 bases at V and 10 bases at J, with 15 bases in the middle. The CDR3 bases are TGTGCCAGCAGTTACGCACTGGGGGCGGTCTCACCCCTCCACTTT. Residues: CASSYALGAVSPLHF.

This clone was seen a few times. The J gene is TRBJ2-2, the V gene TRBV27; TRBD1 matches at 9 bases. CDR3 length equals 18 residues. The germline V gene has CDR1 MNHEY and CDR2 SMNVEV (reference sequence). V shed 5 bases and J 5 bases; nucleotides not matched to a gene: 15. CDR3 bases: TGTGCCAGCAGTCCTAGGACAGGGGTTGAGATATGGACCGGGGAGCTGTTTTTT. As protein: CASSPRTGVEIWTGELFF.

The chain is built from TRBV9 and TRBJ2-2; no firm D call. Trimming stripped 4 bases from V and 3 bases from J, with 7 bases between. The CDR3 length is 13 residues. Germline V gives CDR1 SGDLS, CDR2 YYNGEE. The DNA of the CDR3 is TGTGCCAGCAGCCTCCCTTACACCGGGGAGCTGTTTTTT. It yields the protein CASSLPYTGELFF.

This chain uses TRBV27 with TRBJ1-6; 7 bases agree with TRBD1. Trimming cost V 5 bases and J 7 bases; bases outside gene matches: 5. This CDR3 comprises 14 residues. The V gene's germline CDR1 is MNHEY and CDR2 SMNVEV (reference sequence). The CDR3 bases are TGTGCCAGCAGTGTGGGACAGTCAAATTCACCCCTCCACTTT. As protein: CASSVGQSNSPLHF.

This chain links TRBV27 with TRBJ2-1; D gene uncertain. Germline V gene lookup returns CDR1 MNHEY and CDR2 SMNVEV (reference sequence). Trimming left V 0 bases short and J 5 bases short, with 2 bases between. The CDR3 is 12 residues long. CDR3 DNA: TGTGCCAGCAGTTTATCACACAATGAGCAGTTCTTC. As protein: CASSLSHNEQFF.

The gene calls are TRBV27 and TRBJ2-4; D gene unclear. Per the germline V gene, CDR1 is MNHEY and CDR2 is SMNVEV (reference sequence). The CDR3 spans 16 residues. V was cut by 1 base and J by 0 bases, with 10 bases left in between. CDR3 sequence: CASSLFGGVAKNIQYF. The CDR3 coding sequence is TGTGCCAGCAGTTTATTTGGTGGGGTAGCCAAAAACATTCAGTACTTC.

The gene calls are TRBV7-6 and TRBJ1-4, with TRBD1 as a possible D gene (6 bases). This CDR3 contains 15 residues. The V and J ends lost 2 bases and 5 bases respectively, with 12 bases between them. Germline V CDR1 and CDR2: SGHVS, FNYEAQ. The CDR3 loop is CASSLYAGENEKLFF. CDR3 nucleotides: TGTGCCAGCAGCTTATATGCAGGGGAAAATGAAAAACTGTTTTTT.

The chain combines TRBV19 with TRBJ1-1; unclear D gene. Looked up from germline, CDR1 is LNHDA and CDR2 is SQIVND (reference sequence). V lost 6 bases and J lost 2, with 16 bases in between. The CDR3 contains 15 residues. The CDR3 is CASSLNTWTNTEAFF. As DNA, the CDR3 is TGTGCCAGTAGCTTAAATACATGGACCAACACTGAAGCTTTCTTT.

The V call is TRBV30, the J call TRBJ1-2; D uncertain. Deletions cut 0 bases from V and 3 bases from J, with 17 bases between. The CDR3 is 16 residues long. The germline V gene has CDR1 GTSNPN and CDR2 SVGIG (reference sequence). As DNA, the CDR3 is TGTGCCTGGAGTGTCATTCCGGGGTCTATGGACTATGGCTACACCTTC. Translation gives CAWSVIPGSMDYGYTF.

This chain joins TRBV7-9 and TRBJ2-1; D is perhaps TRBD2 (7 bases). Per germline, CDR1 SEHNR and CDR2 FQNEAQ (reference sequence). V was trimmed by 1 base and J by 2 bases, leaving 9 bases between them. The CDR3 consists of 15 residues. The CDR3 protein is CASSLGEGAYNEQFF. The CDR3 DNA sequence: TGTGCCAGCAGCTTAGGGGAGGGGGCCTACAATGAGCAGTTCTTC. Supplemented by reference TRBV7-9 and TRBJ2-1, the full variable domain reads DTGVSQNPRHKITKRGQNVTFRCDPISEHNRLYWYRQTLGQGPEFLTYFQNEAQLEKSRLLSDRFSAERPKGSFSTLEIQRTEQGDSAMYLCASSLGEGAYNEQFFGPGTRLTVL.

This rearrangement joins TRBV13 to TRBJ1-2; 7 nucleotides align to TRBD1. The CDR3 is 14 residues long. CDR1 PRHDT and CDR2 FYEKMQ come from the germline V gene (reference sequence). The J segment lost 7 bases and the V segment lost 5 bases, leaving 10 bases of the junction unmatched. The CDR3 is CASSGRGRDPGYTF. Here the CDR3 DNA reads TGTGCCAGCAGCGGGAGGGGGCGCGATCCTGGCTACACCTTC. Full variable domain (outside the CDR3, taken from reference TRBV13 and TRBJ1-2): AAGVIQSPRHLIKEKRETATLKCYPIPRHDTVYWYQQGPGQDPQFLISFYEKMQSDKGSIPDRFSAQQFSDYHSELNMSSLELGDSALYFCASSGRGRDPGYTFGSGTRLTVV.

This chain uses TRBV5-1 with TRBJ2-1; 8 bases match TRBD1. This CDR3 spans 16 amino acids. Germline V gene data show CDR1 as SGHRS and CDR2 as YFSETQ. The V gene end was trimmed by 2 bases and the J gene end by 4 bases; junction bases not matched to a gene: 8. The CDR3 sequence: CASSFDRDRIYNEQFF. Here the CDR3 DNA reads TGCGCCAGCAGCTTTGACCGGGACAGGATATACAATGAGCAGTTCTTC.

The chain joins TRBV7-9 to TRBJ2-7; 9 bases are a match to TRBD2. The V segment lost 8 bases and the J segment 2 bases; nucleotides outside the gene matches: 4. The CDR3 runs 13 residues. Germline loops: CDR1 SEHNR, CDR2 FQNEAQ (reference sequence). CDR3 in DNA: TGTGCCAGCCTGGCTAGCGGGGCCTACGAGCAGTACTTC. Translation: CASLASGAYEQYF. Filled out from reference TRBV7-9 and TRBJ2-7, the complete variable domain reads DTGVSQNPRHKITKRGQNVTFRCDPISEHNRLYWYRQTLGQGPEFLTYFQNEAQLEKSRLLSDRFSAERPKGSFSTLEIQRTEQGDSAMYLCASLASGAYEQYFGPGTRLTVT.

V and J are TRBV7-9 and TRBJ2-5; the D gene is possibly TRBD2 (6 bases). The CDR3 extends over 16 amino acids. Trimming cost V 4 bases and J 5 bases, with 20 bases left between them. Germline CDR1 is SEHNR and CDR2 is FQNEAQ (reference sequence). CDR3: CASSSTGDLPGETQYF. The DNA of the CDR3 is TGTGCCAGCAGCTCTACGGGGGACTTGCCAGGGGAGACCCAGTACTTC.

CDR3 in amino acids: CASSLTGTGGLYEQYF. The CDR3 DNA is TGTGCCAGCAGCCTAACCGGGACAGGGGGCCTCTACGAGCAGTACTTC. V gene TRBV27 combines with J gene TRBJ2-7; 12 positions match TRBD1. This CDR3 region has 16 residues. V was pared by 6 bases and J by 3 bases, with 9 bases of the junction left unmatched. CDR1 MNHEY and CDR2 SMNVEV come from the germline V gene (reference sequence).

This clone came up a few times. For the CDR3, the DNA is TGCGCCAGCAGCCAAGTTTCCGGTCAGCCCCAGCATTTT. Translation: CASSQVSGQPQHF. This chain uses TRBV4-1 with TRBJ1-5; D gene ambiguous. The CDR3 loop spans 13 amino acids. The germline V gene encodes CDR1 MGHRA and CDR2 YSYEKL. Trimming removed 1 base from V and 6 bases from J, with 7 bases in between.

This chain connects TRBV7-9 to TRBJ2-5, with a possible D match to TRBD1 (7 bases). The V and J ends lost 4 bases and 5 bases respectively, with 14 bases between them. The germline V gene has CDR1 SEHNR and CDR2 FQNEAQ (reference sequence). The CDR3 is 14 residues long. The CDR3: CASSYEQGRETQYF. Written as DNA, the CDR3 is TGTGCCAGCAGCTATGAACAGGGGAGGGAGACCCAGTACTTC.

CDR3 in DNA: TGTGCCAGCAGTTTCGCCCCGAAGAGCTCCTACGAGCAGTACTTC. This encodes CASSFAPKSSYEQYF. The chain combines TRBV27 with TRBJ2-7; no clear D. CDR1 MNHEY and CDR2 SMNVEV come from the germline V gene (reference sequence). This CDR3 has 15 amino acids. V was cut by 3 bases and J by 0 bases, with 12 bases left in between.

The rearrangement uses TRBV4-3 and TRBJ2-3, with 10 bases fitting TRBD2. Unmatched junction bases numbered 9, after V lost 3 bases and J lost 6 bases. This CDR3 contains 16 residues. The germline CDR1 and CDR2 sequences are LGHNA and YSLEER. For the CDR3, the DNA is TGCGCCAGCAGCCATAGTTTAGCGGGAGGTTTGGATACGCAGTATTTT. Translating it yields CASSHSLAGGLDTQYF.

This clone was counted a single time. The chain recombines TRBV27 with TRBJ1-5, with 8 positions matching TRBD1. CDR3 size: 14 residues. Germline-derived CDR1 and CDR2 are MNHEY and SMNVEV (reference sequence). V trimming: 10 bases; J trimming: 3 bases; junction bases outside the gene matches: 8. The CDR3 protein is CANSTGVDNQPQHF. For the CDR3, the DNA is TGTGCCAACTCGACAGGGGTGGACAATCAGCCCCAGCATTTT.

V gene TRBV6-1 combines with J gene TRBJ2-3; no definite D call. Per the germline V gene, CDR1 is MNHNS and CDR2 is SASEGT. V lost 4 bases, J lost 5 bases, and 10 bases lay in between. This CDR3 region has 13 residues. CDR3 loop: CASSALGLDTQYF. For the CDR3, the DNA is TGTGCCAGCAGTGCGTTGGGCCTAGATACGCAGTATTTT.

The J gene is TRBJ2-3, the V gene TRBV7-2; D may be TRBD2 (5 bases). The CDR3 length is 16 residues. Germline V gene sequence: CDR1 SGHTA, CDR2 FQGNSA. Trimming pared 0 bases from V and 5 bases from J, leaving 15 bases between. In DNA form, the CDR3 reads TGTGCCAGCAGCTTAGCCCTCCTAGCTGAAGGAGATACGCAGTATTTT. Translating gives CASSLALLAEGDTQYF.

The chain employs TRBV4-1 and TRBJ1-6, with D possibly TRBD1 on 5 matching bases. V was clipped by 0 bases and J by 12 bases, with 15 bases between them. CDR3 length: 15 residues. Germline CDR1 is MGHRA and CDR2 is YSYEKL. CDR3 nucleotides: TGCGCCAGCAGCCAAGAAACGGCAGGGTGGTTACCCCTCCACTTT. Its protein is CASSQETAGWLPLHF.

This clone was detected a few times. V usage is TRBV30 and J usage is TRBJ1-3; no clear D gene. V lost 5 bases, J lost 6 bases, and 11 bases lay in between. CDR1 is GTSNPN, CDR2 SVGIG, per germline (reference sequence). The CDR3 is made up of 12 amino acids. The DNA of the CDR3 is TGTGCCTGGGAATATTCCCTAAACACCATATATTTT. It translates to CAWEYSLNTIYF.

The chain couples TRBV27 to TRBJ1-2; D is undetermined. V was trimmed by 4 bases and J by 0 bases, leaving 12 bases between them. The germline V gene encodes CDR1 MNHEY and CDR2 SMNVEV (reference sequence). CDR3 size: 15 residues. The CDR3 DNA is TGTGCCAGCAGTTGGAGGCAGCCGACTAACTATGGCTACACCTTC. As protein: CASSWRQPTNYGYTF.

The CDR3 protein is CASSFEGPNEQFF. The DNA for the CDR3 is TGTGCCAGCAGCTTTGAAGGCCCCAATGAGCAGTTCTTC. The J gene is TRBJ2-1, the V gene TRBV13; D call uncertain. Germline lookup yields CDR1 PRHDT and CDR2 FYEKMQ (reference sequence). V was pared by 3 bases and J by 6 bases, with 9 bases between. The CDR3 runs 13 residues.

The J gene is TRBJ1-2, the V gene TRBV5-6, with D unclear. This CDR3 comprises 18 residues. CDR1 and CDR2 from the germline V gene are SGHDT and YYEEEE. With 0 bases removed from V and 1 base from J, the gap between germline ends came to 19 bases. CDR3 bases: TGTGCCAGCAGCTTGGCAGAGGCCCGACGGGCCTTTAACTATGGCTACACCTTC. It encodes CASSLAEARRAFNYGYTF.

This clone was seen ten or more times. V and J are TRBV28 and TRBJ2-6, with D tentatively TRBD1 (5 bases). Germline V gives CDR1 MDHEN, CDR2 SYDVKM. The CDR3 covers 18 residues. V lost 3 bases, J lost 0 bases, and 15 bases lay in between. The CDR3 sequence is CASSFPPQGSSGANVLTF. The CDR3 DNA follows: TGTGCCAGCAGTTTCCCCCCCCAGGGTTCCTCTGGGGCCAACGTCCTGACTTTC.